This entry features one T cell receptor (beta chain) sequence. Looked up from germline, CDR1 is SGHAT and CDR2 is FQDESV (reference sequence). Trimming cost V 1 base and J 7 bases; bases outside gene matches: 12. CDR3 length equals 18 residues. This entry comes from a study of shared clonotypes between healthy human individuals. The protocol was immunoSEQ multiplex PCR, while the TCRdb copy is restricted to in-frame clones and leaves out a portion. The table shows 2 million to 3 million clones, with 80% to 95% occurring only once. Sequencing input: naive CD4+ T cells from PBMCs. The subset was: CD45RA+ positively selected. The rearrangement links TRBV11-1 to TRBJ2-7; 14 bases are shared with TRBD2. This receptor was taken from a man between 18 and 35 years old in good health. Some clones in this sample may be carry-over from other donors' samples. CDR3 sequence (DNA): TGTGCCAGCAGCTTAGTTGGCGGGACTAGCGGGAGTATTGGTGAGCAGTACTTC. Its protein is CASSLVGGTSGSIGEQYF.